Following are 15 T cell receptor beta chains from one sample sequenced in a study of a mutant IDH1 vaccine in newly diagnosed glioma. No antigen has been identified for these receptors. As to time point: week 5, during vaccination. Vaccinated patients received 300 ug of mutant IDH1 20-mer peptide per dose, with topical imiquimod. Some clones are missing from TCRdb's copy, which holds only in-frame ones; the method was immunoSEQ multiplex PCR. Counted here are tens of thousands of clones, about 90% occurring once; the ten biggest clones make up 4.6%. Material: PBMCs, obtained from a glioma patient whose treatment included an IDH1 peptide vaccine. These TCRs come from a woman between 40 and 55 years old with glioma.

This chain connects TRBV4-2 to TRBJ2-7, with D perhaps TRBD2 (5 bases). The CDR3 runs to 13 residues. The V gene's germline CDR1 is LGHNA and CDR2 YNFKEQ. Trimming took off 2 bases at V and 4 bases at J, with 9 bases between the two ends. CDR3 sequence reads: CASSQTEGYEQYF. Here the CDR3 DNA reads TGTGCCAGCAGCCAAACCGAGGGTTACGAGCAGTACTTC.

The gene calls are TRBV29-1 and TRBJ2-7, with 9 nucleotides matching TRBD1. The CDR3 length is 12 residues. V was pared by 7 bases and J by 3 bases, with 4 bases of the junction left unmatched. In germline, CDR1 is SQVTM, CDR2 ANQGSEA. As DNA, the CDR3 is TGCAGCGCCCGGGACAGGGACTACGAGCAGTACTTC. Translated, it gives CSARDRDYEQYF.

The CDR3 sequence is CASSPTSGTSYEQYF. CDR3 in DNA: TGTGCCAGCAGTCCAACTAGCGGAACCTCCTACGAGCAGTACTTC. V usage is TRBV6-5 and J usage is TRBJ2-7; TRBD2 aligns across 8 bases. V lost 5 bases, J lost 0 bases, and 6 bases stayed unmatched. This CDR3 is 15 amino acids long. In germline, CDR1 is MNHEY, CDR2 SVGAGI.

The V and J genes are TRBV6-6 and TRBJ2-7, with D possibly TRBD1 on 6 matching bases. Trimming stripped 2 bases from V and 2 bases from J, with 13 bases between. Germline V gives CDR1 MNHNY, CDR2 SVGAGI (reference sequence). The CDR3 runs to 15 residues. This chain's CDR3 is CASSYEGVRAYEQYF. The DNA of the CDR3 is TGTGCCAGCAGTTACGAGGGGGTGAGGGCCTACGAGCAGTACTTC.

The V and J genes are TRBV2 and TRBJ1-4, with 8 bases lining up with TRBD1. Looked up from germline, CDR1 is SNHLY and CDR2 is FYNNEI. Germline trimming cut 8 bases from V and 8 bases from J; bases unmatched to any gene: 7. CDR3 length: 13 residues. Here the CDR3 reads CASGQGLEEKLFF. CDR3 bases: TGTGCCAGCGGACAGGGCCTAGAAGAAAAACTGTTTTTT.

This clone showed up just a few times. The chain links TRBV27 to TRBJ1-6; possibly TRBD1 for D (5 bases). This CDR3 is 13 amino acids long. The germline V gene has CDR1 MNHEY and CDR2 SMNVEV (reference sequence). V dropped 6 bases and J dropped 11 bases, with 14 bases sitting between them. CDR3 bases: TGTGCCAGCAGCCTAAGCGGGGGAGCACCCCTCCACTTT. Protein: CASSLSGGAPLHF.

This clone was detected only a few times. The rearrangement uses TRBV9 and TRBJ1-2; 7 positions agree with TRBD1. Germline CDR1 is SGDLS and CDR2 is YYNGEE. The CDR3 runs to 14 residues. The J segment lost 5 bases and the V segment lost 0 bases, leaving 4 bases of the junction unmatched. Here the CDR3 DNA reads TGTGCCAGCAGCGTAGAAAGGACAGGTTATGGCTACACCTTC. It yields the protein CASSVERTGYGYTF.

The rearrangement links TRBV29-1 to TRBJ1-1; D uncertain. Germline V gene lookup returns CDR1 SQVTM and CDR2 ANQGSEA. V was clipped by 2 bases and J by 0 bases, with 7 bases between them. This CDR3 comprises 13 residues. The CDR3 DNA reads TGCAGCGTTGAAAAAGGTATGAACACTGAAGCTTTCTTT. It encodes CSVEKGMNTEAFF.

The CDR3 spells CASSENRDTQYF. In nucleotides, the CDR3 is TGTGCCAGCAGTGAAAACAGAGATACGCAGTATTTT. The rearrangement uses TRBV6-1 and TRBJ2-3, with D hard to call. The CDR3 length is 12 residues. Germline V gene sequence: CDR1 MNHNS, CDR2 SASEGT. Trimming removed 2 bases from V and 5 bases from J, with 5 bases in between.

The V and J genes are TRBV19 and TRBJ1-1; D is possibly TRBD1 (5 bases). With 7 bases removed from V and 5 bases from J, the gap between germline ends came to 17 bases. There are 14 residues in the CDR3. Per the germline V gene, CDR1 is LNHDA and CDR2 is SQIVND (reference sequence). As DNA, the CDR3 is TGTGCCAGTAACCAGGGCCAGGGCGGGACTGAAGCTTTCTTT. It translates to CASNQGQGGTEAFF. Full variable domain (missing parts from reference TRBV19 and TRBJ1-1): DGGITQSPKYLFRKEGQNVTLSCEQNLNHDAMYWYRQDPGQGLRLIYYSQIVNDFQKGDIAEGYSVSREKKESFPLTVTSAQKNPTAFYLCASNQGQGGTEAFFGQGTRLTVV.

The chain uses TRBV21-1 and TRBJ1-1. TRBV21-1 is a pseudogene locus. The CDR3 is 15 amino acids. The CDR3 region has the DNA TGTGCCAGCAGCAACCCCGGGGAGGGGTACACTGAAGCTTTCTTT. Amino acids: CASSNPGEGYTEAFF.

This clone was found once. The DNA for the CDR3 is TGCGCCAGCAGCCAAGATTTTACTAGCGGGAGGGGAAGCACAGATACGCAGTATTTT. This sequence encodes CASSQDFTSGRGSTDTQYF. The chain is built from TRBV4-1 and TRBJ2-3, with 13 bases fitting TRBD2. The V gene's germline CDR1 is MGHRA and CDR2 YSYEKL. CDR3 length equals 19 residues. V lost 0 bases and J lost 0; bases outside the gene matches: 6.

The chain has TRBV4-3 and TRBJ1-4; 7 nucleotides match TRBD1. Germline V gene data show CDR1 as LGHNA and CDR2 as YSLEER. V lost 1 base, J lost 8 bases, and 13 bases stayed unmatched. The CDR3 covers 17 residues. The CDR3 loop is CASSQGSLGQGGEKLFF. The CDR3 region has the DNA TGCGCCAGCAGCCAAGGGTCCCTGGGGCAGGGGGGCGAAAAACTGTTTTTT.

For the CDR3, the DNA is TGTGCCAGCAGCCAAGTTTCGGTGAACACTGAAGCTTTCTTT. It encodes CASSQVSVNTEAFF. This chain uses TRBV4-2 with TRBJ1-1; no reliable D call. V lost 1 base, J lost 0 bases, and 6 bases lay in between. In germline, CDR1 is LGHNA, CDR2 YNFKEQ. The length of the CDR3 is 14 residues.

The chain combines TRBV9 with TRBJ2-2, with 12 bases identical to TRBD1. Trimming cost V 4 bases and J 7 bases; bases outside gene matches: 14. This CDR3 comprises 18 residues. Germline V gene data show CDR1 as SGDLS and CDR2 as YYNGEE. The CDR3 DNA sequence: TGTGCCAGCAGCCCCGGGACAGGGGGCGCCATTAGGGTCGGGGAGCTGTTTTTT. Its protein product is CASSPGTGGAIRVGELFF.